Following are 13 T cell receptor beta chains from one sample sequenced in a study of blood T cell repertoires in COVID-19. Generated by immunoSEQ multiplex PCR, the TCRdb table keeps only in-frame clones and is missing some. Counted here are under 150,000 clones, almost 90% occurring once; the ten biggest clones make up about 10%. The sample consisted of peripheral blood. These receptors all stem from a man in his fifties with active or convalescent COVID-19.

The chain employs TRBV27 and TRBJ2-1, with TRBD2 identical over 11 bases. V trimming: 6 bases; J trimming: 4 bases; junction bases outside the gene matches: 5. From germline, CDR1 is MNHEY and CDR2 SMNVEV (reference sequence). This CDR3 is built from 15 residues. The CDR3 loop is CASSSGTSGYNEQFF. In DNA form, the CDR3 reads TGTGCCAGCAGCAGTGGGACTAGCGGTTACAATGAGCAGTTCTTC.

This clone came up once. The genes are TRBV7-2 and TRBJ2-3; 10 bases are shared with TRBD2. The V gene's germline CDR1 is SGHTA and CDR2 FQGNSA. CDR3 size: 16 residues. Unmatched junction bases numbered 6, after V lost 5 bases and J lost 1 base. CDR3 in amino acids: CASSSRLAGRTDTQYF. DNA of the CDR3: TGTGCCAGCAGCAGTCGACTAGCGGGCCGCACAGATACGCAGTATTTT.

The CDR3 loop reads CAISESMSGGNEQFF. In DNA form, the CDR3 reads TGTGCCATCAGTGAGTCGATGTCGGGTGGAAATGAGCAGTTCTTC. The chain employs TRBV10-3 and TRBJ2-1; D uncertain. V was cut by 0 bases and J by 7 bases, with 13 bases left in between. Per the germline V gene, CDR1 is ENHRY and CDR2 is SYGVKD. The CDR3 contains 15 residues.

This clone occurred a few times. CDR3 sequence: CASSPDRFAEQFF. The CDR3 DNA reads as TGTGCCAGCAGTCCAGACAGGTTCGCTGAGCAGTTCTTC. The chain combines TRBV12-3 or TRBV12-4 with TRBJ2-1, with D tentatively TRBD1 (6 bases). Trimming removed 5 bases from V and 9 bases from J, with 14 bases in between. The CDR3 sequence is 13 residues long.

In this sample, this clone turned up once. V is TRBV3-1 (or the pseudogene TRBV3-2) and J is TRBJ1-4, with D possibly being TRBD1 (5 bases). V lost 4 bases, J lost 4 bases, and 10 bases lay in between. This CDR3 spans 14 amino acids. Germline values: CDR1 LGHDT, CDR2 YNNKEL (reference sequence). The CDR3 nucleotides are TGTGCCAGCAGCCTAGACAGATTTAATGAAAAACTGTTTTTT. Translation gives CASSLDRFNEKLFF.

J is TRBJ1-2 and V is TRBV3-1 (or the pseudogene TRBV3-2), with 8 bases matching TRBD1. Germline V gene data show CDR1 as LGHDT and CDR2 as YNNKEL (reference sequence). Trimming took 1 base from V and 2 from J; bases not matched to a gene: 6. The length of the CDR3 is 16 residues. The CDR3 protein is CASSQVPTGANYGYTF. CDR3 coding DNA: TGTGCCAGCAGCCAAGTTCCGACAGGGGCCAACTATGGCTACACCTTC.

The rearrangement links TRBV6-1 to TRBJ1-1; D not resolved. CDR1 and CDR2 (germline): MNHNS, SASEGT. This CDR3 is built from 14 residues. V was cut by 7 bases and J by 0 bases, with 12 bases left in between. The CDR3 reads CASIDGDLNTEAFF. Here the CDR3 DNA reads TGTGCCAGCATAGACGGAGATTTGAACACTGAAGCTTTCTTT.

In this sample, this clone turned up once. The V call is TRBV18, the J call TRBJ2-1; 10 bases match TRBD2. After removal of 6 bases from V and 7 bases from J, the junction contained 9 bases not matched to a gene. The V gene's germline CDR1 is KGHSH and CDR2 LQKENI. There are 15 residues in the CDR3. The CDR3 reads CASSPPGLAWNEQFF. In nucleotides, the CDR3 is TGTGCCAGCTCTCCTCCGGGACTAGCGTGGAATGAGCAGTTCTTC.

The rearrangement joins TRBV4-1 to TRBJ2-1; no clear D. Germline V gene sequence: CDR1 MGHRA, CDR2 YSYEKL. V lost 0 bases and J 15 bases, leaving 15 bases between the germline ends. The CDR3 runs 13 residues. CDR3 coding DNA: TGCGCCAGCAGCCAAGATAATCGGTTCGTGCTGTTCTTC. Translation: CASSQDNRFVLFF.

This chain links TRBV28 with TRBJ1-2; D possibly corresponds to TRBD1 (5 bases). There are 15 residues in the CDR3. Trimming cost V 5 bases and J 8 bases, with 21 bases left between them. Germline V gene lookup returns CDR1 MDHEN and CDR2 SYDVKM. The CDR3 protein is CASSPPGLALGGYTF. In nucleotides, the CDR3 is TGTGCCAGCAGTCCACCGGGACTGGCCTTGGGGGGCTACACCTTC.

The CDR3 is CASSVQTGQGSETQYF. The CDR3, as DNA: TGTGCCAGCAGCGTTCAAACTGGACAGGGTTCCGAGACCCAGTACTTC. The rearrangement uses TRBV9 and TRBJ2-5; 8 nucleotides align to TRBD1. V dropped 2 bases and J dropped 5; count of bases not matched to a gene: 11. Per germline, CDR1 SGDLS and CDR2 YYNGEE. The CDR3 sequence is 16 residues long.

V is TRBV2 and J is TRBJ2-5; 8 nucleotides line up with TRBD1. Germline CDR1 is SNHLY and CDR2 is FYNNEI. Losses at the gene ends were 9 bases for V and 5 bases for J; bases not matched to a gene: 14. The CDR3 has 15 amino acids. DNA for the CDR3: TGTGCCAGGGCAACAACTAGGACAGGGTCGGAGACCCAGTACTTC. Encoded protein: CARATTRTGSETQYF. Complete variable domain (other parts from reference TRBV2 and TRBJ2-5): EPEVTQTPSHQVTQMGQEVILRCVPISNHLYFYWYRQILGQKVEFLVSFYNNEISEKSEIFDDQFSVERPDGSNFTLKIRSTKLEDSAMYFCARATTRTGSETQYFGPGTRLLVL.

V usage is TRBV11-2 and J usage is TRBJ2-7; D gene ambiguous. CDR3 length: 12 amino acids. Deletions cut 2 bases from V and 4 bases from J, with 6 bases between. Looked up from germline, CDR1 is SGHAT and CDR2 is FQNNGV. The CDR3 coding sequence is TGTGCCAGCAGCTTATATATGTACGAGCAGTACTTC. This sequence encodes CASSLYMYEQYF. The complete variable domain, with remaining parts taken from reference TRBV11-2 and TRBJ2-7, reads EAGVAQSPRYKIIEKRQSVAFWCNPISGHATLYWYQQILGQGPKLLIQFQNNGVVDDSQLPKDRFSAERLKGVDSTLKIQPAKLEDSAVYLCASSLYMYEQYFGPGTRLTVT.